Listed here are 6 T cell receptor beta chains from one sample, sequenced in a study of blood T cell repertoires in COVID-19. Clones were sequenced by immunoSEQ multiplex PCR, and TCRdb holds only the in-frame ones, with some missing. The data contain a few hundred thousand clones, around 83% of them singletons. The sample was peripheral blood. All receptors come from a man aged 18 to 29 with active or convalescent COVID-19.

The chain couples TRBV25-1 to TRBJ1-1; D perhaps matches TRBD1 (6 bases). CDR1 is MGHDK and CDR2 is SYGVNS in the germline V gene. V dropped 3 bases and J dropped 1 base, with 9 bases sitting between them. CDR3 length: 14 residues. CDR3 residues: CASSDQGKNTEAFF. DNA for the CDR3: TGTGCCAGCAGTGATCAGGGGAAGAACACTGAAGCTTTCTTT.

The gene calls are TRBV30 and TRBJ2-2; 8 positions match TRBD1. V dropped 0 bases and J dropped 4; count of bases not matched to a gene: 1. This CDR3 region has 14 residues. Germline-derived CDR1 and CDR2 are GTSNPN and SVGIG (reference sequence). In DNA, the CDR3 is TGTGCCTGGAGTGTGACAGGGGTCACCGGGGAGCTGTTTTTT. It specifies CAWSVTGVTGELFF.

The chain links TRBV3-1 (or the pseudogene TRBV3-2) to TRBJ2-5; tentative D call: TRBD1 (6 bases). The CDR3 loop spans 18 amino acids. Per the germline V gene, CDR1 is LGHDT and CDR2 is YNNKEL (reference sequence). The V end was cut by 0 bases, the J end by 5 bases, with 22 bases between. The CDR3 loop reads CASSQELFDRSAGETQYF. In nucleotides, the CDR3 is TGTGCCAGCAGCCAAGAATTGTTTGACAGGTCGGCCGGGGAGACCCAGTACTTC.

The chain employs TRBV12-5 and TRBJ2-7, with D tentatively TRBD2 (5 bases). From germline, CDR1 is LGHNT and CDR2 FRNRAP. Trimming removed 0 bases at V and 10 bases at J, with 7 bases between. This CDR3 region has 11 residues. In nucleotides, the CDR3 is TGTGCTAGTGGTTTGGTACGGGAACAGTACTTC. It translates to CASGLVREQYF.

The V gene is TRBV7-3, the J gene TRBJ2-7; 8 bases agree with TRBD1. CDR1 and CDR2 (germline): SGHTA, FQGTGA. The length of the CDR3 is 15 residues. The ends lost 5 bases at V and 5 bases at J; junction bases unmatched: 11. The CDR3 sequence is CASSPDRTGSHEQYF. In nucleotides, the CDR3 is TGTGCCAGCAGCCCGGATCGGACAGGGTCCCACGAGCAGTACTTC. Drawing the rest from reference TRBV7-3 and TRBJ2-7, the complete variable domain is GAGVSQTPSNKVTEKGKYVELRCDPISGHTALYWYRQSLGQGPEFLIYFQGTGAADDSGLPNDRFFAVRPEGSVSTLKIQRTERGDSAVYLCASSPDRTGSHEQYFGPGTRLTVT.

The chain carries TRBV5-4 and TRBJ2-3, with a tentative D call TRBD2 (5 bases). This CDR3 is 16 amino acids long. Trimming shortened V by 0 bases and J by 1 base, and 12 bases separated the two germline ends. Germline V gene sequence: CDR1 SGHNT, CDR2 YYREEE (reference sequence). The CDR3 is CASSLDVGVGTDTQYF. Here the CDR3 DNA reads TGTGCCAGCAGCTTGGATGTGGGAGTGGGCACAGATACGCAGTATTTT.